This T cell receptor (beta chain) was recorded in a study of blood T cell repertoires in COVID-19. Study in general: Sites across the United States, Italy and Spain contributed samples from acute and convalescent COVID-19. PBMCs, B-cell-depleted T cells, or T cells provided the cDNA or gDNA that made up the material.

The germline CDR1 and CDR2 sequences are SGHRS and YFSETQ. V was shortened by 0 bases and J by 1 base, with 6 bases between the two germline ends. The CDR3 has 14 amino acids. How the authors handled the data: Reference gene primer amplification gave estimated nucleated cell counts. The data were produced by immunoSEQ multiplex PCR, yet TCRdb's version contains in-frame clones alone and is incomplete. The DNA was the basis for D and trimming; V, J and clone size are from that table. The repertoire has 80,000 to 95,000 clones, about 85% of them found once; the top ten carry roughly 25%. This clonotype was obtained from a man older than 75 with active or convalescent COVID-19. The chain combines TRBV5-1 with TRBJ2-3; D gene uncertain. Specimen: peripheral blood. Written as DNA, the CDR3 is TGCGCCAGCAGCTTGGGACACGGCACAGATACGCAGTATTTT. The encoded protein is CASSLGHGTDTQYF. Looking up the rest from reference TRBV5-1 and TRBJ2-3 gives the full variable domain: KAGVTQTPRYLIKTRGQQVTLSCSPISGHRSVSWYQQTPGQGLQFLFEYFSETQRNKGNFPGRFSGRQFSNSRSEMNVSTLELGDSALYLCASSLGHGTDTQYFGPGTRLTVL.